This TCR beta chain was sequenced in a study of post-analysis software for immune sequencing data. Study-wide context: Secondary progressive, relapsing-remitting and progressive-relapsing multiple sclerosis were among the included disease courses. Findings of the study overall: For normalized Chao1 diversity, multiple sclerosis patients scored significantly lower than controls did. Patients had higher frequencies than controls of five TRBV segments, including TRBV5-6, TRBV5-1 and TRBV20-1.

With respect to this clonotype: Its antigen is unidentified.

cDNA libraries for TCR beta contained unique molecular identifiers. TCRdb fed the PCR reads into MiXCR, producing one record per CDR3 protein. The repertoire consists of 740,000 or so distinct CDR3 sequences, with roughly 50% occurring once and the leading ten covering about 4.5%. The CDR3 is 18 residues long. With V trimmed by 5 bases and J by 4 bases, 16 bases remained unmatched. The germline CDR1 and CDR2 sequences are MNHEY and SMNVEV (reference sequence). The chain carries TRBV27 and TRBJ2-5; 10 positions agree with TRBD2. Sequencing was performed on blood. This receptor was obtained from a girl aged 5 to 17 with multiple sclerosis. CDR3 nucleotides: TGTGCCAGCAGTCGATTAAGGGCCTTAGCGGGAGGAACAGAGACCCAGTACTTC. This translates into CASSRLRALAGGTETQYF.